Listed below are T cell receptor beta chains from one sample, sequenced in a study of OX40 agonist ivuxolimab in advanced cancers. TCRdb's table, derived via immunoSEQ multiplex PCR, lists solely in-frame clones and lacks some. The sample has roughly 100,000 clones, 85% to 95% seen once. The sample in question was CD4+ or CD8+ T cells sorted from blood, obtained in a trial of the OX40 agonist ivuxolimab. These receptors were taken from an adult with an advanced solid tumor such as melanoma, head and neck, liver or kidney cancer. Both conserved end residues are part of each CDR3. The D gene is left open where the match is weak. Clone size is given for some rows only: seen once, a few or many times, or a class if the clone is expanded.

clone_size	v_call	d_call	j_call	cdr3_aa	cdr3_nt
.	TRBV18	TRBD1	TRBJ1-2	CASSLRQGSGYGYTF	TGTGCCAGCTCCCTTCGACAGGGGTCGGGCTATGGCTACACCTTC
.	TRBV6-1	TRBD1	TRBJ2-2	CASSLRTGRTGELFF	TGTGCCAGCAGTCTTAGGACAGGGAGGACCGGGGAGCTGTTTTTT
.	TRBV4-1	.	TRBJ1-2	CASSHPETHGYTF	TGCGCCAGCAGCCACCCAGAGACTCATGGCTACACCTTC
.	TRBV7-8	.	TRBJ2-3	CASSLGRTDTQYF	TGTGCCAGCAGCTTAGGACGCACAGATACGCAGTATTTT
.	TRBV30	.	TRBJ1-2	CARTIRQYRYGYTF	TGTGCCAGAACAATAAGACAGTACCGTTATGGCTACACCTTC
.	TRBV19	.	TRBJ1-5	CASSVQGLNSNQPQHF	TGTGCCAGTAGTGTCCAAGGGCTCAATAGCAATCAGCCCCAGCATTTT
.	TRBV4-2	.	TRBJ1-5	CASSLTGGGQPQHF	TGTGCCAGCAGCTTGACGGGGGGCGGTCAGCCCCAGCATTTT
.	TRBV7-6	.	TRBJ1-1	CASRATGNTEAFF	TGTGCCAGCAGGGCTACAGGGAACACTGAAGCTTTCTTT
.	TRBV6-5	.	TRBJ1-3	CASSYDSGNTIYF	TGTGCCAGCAGTTACGACTCTGGAAACACCATATATTTT
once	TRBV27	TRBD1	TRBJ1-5	CASMVQGGSQPQHF	TGTGCCAGCATGGTACAGGGGGGAAGTCAGCCCCAGCATTTT
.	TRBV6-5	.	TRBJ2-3	CASSYNGRADTQYF	TGTGCCAGCAGTTATAATGGACGGGCAGATACGCAGTATTTT
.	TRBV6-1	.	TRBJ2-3	CASRPSTDTQYF	TGTGCCAGCAGACCAAGCACAGATACGCAGTATTTT
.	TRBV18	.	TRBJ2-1	CASSPQAESYNEQFF	TGTGCCAGCTCACCACAGGCGGAGAGCTACAATGAGCAGTTCTTC
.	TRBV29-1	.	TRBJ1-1	CSVGPSGGTEAFF	TGCAGCGTTGGGCCCTCCGGGGGAACTGAAGCTTTCTTT
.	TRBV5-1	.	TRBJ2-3	CASSLGTGSGDTQYF	TGCGCCAGCAGCTTGGGTACGGGGTCGGGAGATACGCAGTATTTT
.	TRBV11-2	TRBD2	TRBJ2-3	CASLRGRARDIRTDTQYF	TGTGCCAGTTTGCGGGGGAGGGCCCGGGATATTCGCACAGATACGCAGTATTTT
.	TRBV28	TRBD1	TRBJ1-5	CASSTGTGLNF	TGTGCCAGCAGTACCGGGACAGGGTTGAATTTT
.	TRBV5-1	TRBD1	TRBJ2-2	CASSLEAGGSTGELFF	TGCGCCAGCAGCTTGGAGGCAGGGGGTTCCACCGGGGAGCTGTTTTTT
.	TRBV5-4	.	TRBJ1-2	CASSLYRDAYGYTF	TGTGCCAGCAGCTTGTACAGGGACGCCTATGGCTACACCTTC
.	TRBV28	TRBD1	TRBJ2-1	CASGITGVSYNEQFF	TGTGCCAGCGGGATAACAGGGGTTTCCTACAATGAGCAGTTCTTC
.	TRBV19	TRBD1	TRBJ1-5	CASRETTGAGQPQHF	TGTGCCAGTAGGGAGACGACAGGGGCAGGTCAGCCCCAGCATTTT
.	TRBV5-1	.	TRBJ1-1	CASSLGISTEAFF	TGCGCCAGCAGCTTGGGAATAAGCACTGAAGCTTTCTTT
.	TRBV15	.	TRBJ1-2	CATSGPPGDRRGYTF	TGTGCCACCAGCGGTCCCCCGGGGGATCGCCGTGGCTACACCTTC
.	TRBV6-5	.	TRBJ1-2	CASSYHSDPNYGYTF	TGTGCCAGCAGTTACCACTCGGATCCTAACTATGGCTACACCTTC
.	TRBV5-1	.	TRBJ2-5	CASSEKETQYF	TGCGCCAGCAGCGAGAAAGAGACCCAGTACTTC
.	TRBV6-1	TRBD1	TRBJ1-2	CASTQDREYGYTF	TGTGCCAGCACCCAGGACAGGGAATATGGCTACACCTTC
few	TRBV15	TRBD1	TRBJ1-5	CATSKTGTNQPQHF	TGTGCCACCAGTAAGACAGGGACCAATCAGCCCCAGCATTTT
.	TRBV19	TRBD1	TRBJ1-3	CASSTGQGPGNTIYF	TGTGCCAGTAGTACCGGACAGGGGCCTGGAAACACCATATATTTT
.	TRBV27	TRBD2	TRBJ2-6	CASSLYGLAHSGANVLTF	TGTGCCAGCAGTTTATACGGACTAGCACACTCTGGGGCCAACGTCCTGACTTTC
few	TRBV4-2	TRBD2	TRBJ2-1	CASTTSGGIYNEQFF	TGTGCCAGCACCACTAGCGGGGGGATCTACAATGAGCAGTTCTTC
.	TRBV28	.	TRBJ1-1	CASSLMSGPEAFF	TGTGCCAGCAGTTTAATGTCCGGGCCTGAAGCTTTCTTT
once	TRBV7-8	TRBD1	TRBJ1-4	CASSLVTGLRAEKLFF	TGTGCCAGCAGCTTAGTGACAGGGCTTAGGGCTGAAAAACTGTTTTTT
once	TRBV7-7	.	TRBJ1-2	CASSLVRTDYGYTF	TGTGCTAGCAGCTTAGTAAGAACGGACTATGGCTACACCTTC
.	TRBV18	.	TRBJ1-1	CASSRQEGTEAFF	TGTGCCAGCTCTCGTCAGGAGGGCACTGAAGCTTTCTTT
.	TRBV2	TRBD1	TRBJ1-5	CASSGQGWGQPQHF	TGTGCCAGCAGTGGACAGGGTTGGGGTCAGCCCCAGCATTTT
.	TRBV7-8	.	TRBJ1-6	CASSSRMGVNNSPLHF	TGTGCCAGCAGTTCCCGGATGGGGGTCAATAATTCACCCCTCCACTTT
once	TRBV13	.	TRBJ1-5	CASSLGPTKGGNQPQHF	TGTGCCAGCAGCTTGGGACCGACCAAAGGAGGCAATCAGCCCCAGCATTTT
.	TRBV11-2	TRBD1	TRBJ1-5	CASSDREGPRHF	TGTGCCAGCAGTGACAGGGAAGGGCCCCGGCATTTT
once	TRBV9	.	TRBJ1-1	CASSVSSNTEAFF	TGTGCCAGCAGCGTTTCTTCGAACACTGAAGCTTTCTTT
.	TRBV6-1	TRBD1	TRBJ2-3	CASRNRGLSTDTQYF	TGTGCCAGCAGGAACAGGGGATTGAGCACAGATACGCAGTATTTT
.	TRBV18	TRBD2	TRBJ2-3	CASSPPGLAGGRTDTQYF	TGTGCCAGCTCACCCCCCGGACTAGCGGGGGGACGCACAGATACGCAGTATTTT
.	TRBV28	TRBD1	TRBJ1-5	CASRGEGSGTVLSNQPQHF	TGTGCCAGCAGGGGGGAGGGTTCCGGGACAGTACTCAGCAATCAGCCCCAGCATTTT
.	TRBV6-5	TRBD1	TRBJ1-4	CASSRSGDREKLFF	TGTGCCAGCAGTCGCTCCGGGGACAGGGAAAAACTGTTTTTT
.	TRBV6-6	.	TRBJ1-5	CASSYVGGNQPQHF	TGTGCCAGCAGTTATGTAGGAGGCAATCAGCCCCAGCATTTT
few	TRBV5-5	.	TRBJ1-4	CASSLLGNEKLFF	TGTGCCAGCAGCTTGTTAGGTAATGAAAAACTGTTTTTT
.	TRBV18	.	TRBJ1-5	CASSDQGGNQPQHF	TGTGCCAGCTCAGACCAGGGCGGGAATCAGCCCCAGCATTTT
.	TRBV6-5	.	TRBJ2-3	CASSYSRGSTDTQYF	TGTGCCAGCAGTTACTCGAGGGGGTCCACAGATACGCAGTATTTT
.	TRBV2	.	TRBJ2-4	CASSESHVGNIQYF	TGTGCCAGCAGTGAAAGCCACGTCGGGAACATTCAGTACTTC
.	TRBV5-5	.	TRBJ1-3	CASSLAGGGNTIYF	TGTGCCAGCAGCTTGGCAGGAGGTGGAAACACCATATATTTT
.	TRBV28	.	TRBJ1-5	CASSSRNQPQHF	TGTGCCAGCAGTTCCAGAAATCAGCCCCAGCATTTT
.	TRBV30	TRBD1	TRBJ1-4	CAWSVRTGWGEKLFF	TGTGCCTGGAGTGTACGGACAGGATGGGGGGAAAAACTGTTTTTT
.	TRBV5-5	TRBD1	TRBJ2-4	CASSYRDRSYF	TGTGCCAGCAGCTACCGGGACAGGAGCTACTTC